These 10 T cell receptor beta chains originate from one sample sequenced in a study of graft-versus-host responses after intestinal transplantation. The method was immunoSEQ multiplex PCR; TCRdb's version includes in-frame clones alone and lacks a portion of them. The sample shows about 97,000 clones, 75% to 95% of them seen only once. The sequencing here drew on PBMCs, taken just under 460 days after intestinal transplant. The source of these receptors is a human patient who received an intestinal transplant, so some T cells may come from the graft donor.

The chain recombines TRBV11-2 with TRBJ2-7; possibly TRBD1 or TRBD2 for D (5 bases each). Germline-derived CDR1 and CDR2 are SGHAT and FQNNGV. The CDR3 loop spans 14 amino acids. The germline V and J ends were trimmed by 5 bases and 3 bases, with 14 bases remaining between them. The CDR3 loop is CASSQGAKGYEQYF. Here the CDR3 DNA reads TGTGCCAGCAGCCAGGGAGCAAAGGGCTACGAGCAGTACTTC.

This chain joins TRBV19 and TRBJ2-2; the D call may be TRBD1 or TRBD2 (5 bases each). The CDR3 is 13 residues long. Trimming cost V 3 bases and J 5 bases, with 7 bases left between them. Germline assignment: CDR1 LNHDA and CDR2 SQIVND (reference sequence). The DNA for the CDR3 is TGTGCCAGTAGTATCGAGGGGACCGGGGAGCTGTTTTTT. The encoded protein is CASSIEGTGELFF.

The chain recombines TRBV19 with TRBJ2-2, with D perhaps matching TRBD1 or TRBD2 (5 bases each). Trimming removed 7 bases from V and 9 bases from J, with 15 bases in between. CDR3 length: 13 amino acids. Germline V gives CDR1 LNHDA, CDR2 SQIVND (reference sequence). The CDR3 loop reads CASNPWDHRELFF. The CDR3 DNA reads as TGTGCCAGTAACCCGTGGGACCACCGGGAGCTGTTTTTT.

V is TRBV11-2 and J is TRBJ1-1, with no clear D. V was clipped by 5 bases and J by 0 bases, with 13 bases between them. Germline V gives CDR1 SGHAT, CDR2 FQNNGV. This CDR3 has 15 residues. The CDR3 region is CASSPGLALNTEAFF. The CDR3, as DNA: TGTGCCAGCAGCCCCGGGCTGGCCTTGAACACTGAAGCTTTCTTT. Variable domain in full (rest from reference TRBV11-2 and TRBJ1-1): EAGVAQSPRYKIIEKRQSVAFWCNPISGHATLYWYQQILGQGPKLLIQFQNNGVVDDSQLPKDRFSAERLKGVDSTLKIQPAKLEDSAVYLCASSPGLALNTEAFFGQGTRLTVV.

The rearrangement joins TRBV4-1 to TRBJ1-5; no clear D. CDR1 and CDR2 (germline): MGHRA, YSYEKL. Deletions cut 1 base from V and 5 bases from J, with 3 bases between. This CDR3 region has 12 residues. The CDR3 DNA sequence: TGCGCCAGCAGCCAAGGAGATCAGCCCCAGCATTTT. Translation: CASSQGDQPQHF.

The CDR3 here is CASSQDYLAGASDTQYF. CDR3 bases: TGTGCCAGCAGCCAAGATTATCTGGCGGGGGCTTCAGATACGCAGTATTTT. The chain joins TRBV4-2 to TRBJ2-3, with TRBD2 as a possible D gene (7 bases). Trimming took off 0 bases at V and 4 bases at J, with 17 bases between the two ends. The CDR3 has 17 residues. Germline-derived CDR1 and CDR2 are LGHNA and YNFKEQ.

J is TRBJ1-1 and V is TRBV5-1, with no clear D. V gave up 4 bases and J gave up 6 bases, with 10 bases separating them. Per germline, CDR1 SGHRS and CDR2 YFSETQ. The CDR3 is 12 residues long. CDR3 nucleotides: TGCGCCAGCAGCCCGGGGTATCCTGAAGCTTTCTTT. Translation: CASSPGYPEAFF.

The V call is TRBV2, the J call TRBJ2-7; tentatively, D is TRBD1 or TRBD2 (6 bases each). The CDR3 length is 12 residues. V lost 4 bases to trimming and J lost 6 bases, with 10 bases between them. Germline assignment: CDR1 SNHLY and CDR2 FYNNEI. This CDR3 is CASSVGGLEQYF. In nucleotides, the CDR3 is TGTGCCAGCAGTGTAGGGGGGCTCGAGCAGTACTTC.

The chain links TRBV6-6 to TRBJ2-6, with D hard to call. Looked up from germline, CDR1 is MNHNY and CDR2 is SVGAGI (reference sequence). There are 16 residues in the CDR3. V lost 7 bases and J 0 bases, leaving 13 bases between the germline ends. The CDR3 coding sequence is TGTGCCAGCACTGATGGGGAACACTCTGGGGCCAACGTCCTGACTTTC. Protein product: CASTDGEHSGANVLTF.

The chain uses TRBV5-1 and TRBJ2-5, with D hard to call. CDR3 size: 14 residues. The V end was cut by 0 bases, the J end by 5 bases, with 11 bases between. Germline V lookup: CDR1 SGHRS, CDR2 YFSETQ. The CDR3 region is CASSLAPRWETQYF. The CDR3, as DNA: TGCGCCAGCAGCTTGGCCCCCCGATGGGAGACCCAGTACTTC.